The 14 T cell receptor beta chains presented below share a single source sample, sequenced in a study of response to subunit inactivated influenza vaccine listed by TCRdb under 2018. The method was RT-PCR. The run used an Illumina HiSeq 2500. The public reads were run again by TCRdb, first through fastp at Q25 and then through MiXCR, and only productive beta chains were kept. Entries that share a CDR3 protein sequence are merged under the most common genes and DNA. This sample comprises hundreds of thousands of distinct CDR3 sequences, roughly 8.2% of them detected only once. Approximately 12% of the sample is in the top ten clones. Sequenced material: PBMCs from blood, taken 23 to 25 months after vaccination. The receptors shown here come from a man between 50 and 75 years old who received an inactivated influenza vaccine. Donor details come from another sample of the same person, matched by shared clones.

This clonotype has a handful of counts. V is TRBV20-1 and J is TRBJ2-7; a weak D match, TRBD1 (5 bases). The CDR3 totals 13 residues. With 3 bases removed from V and 4 bases from J, the gap between germline ends came to 13 bases. The germline V gene encodes CDR1 DFQATT and CDR2 SNEGSKA (reference sequence). The CDR3 here is CSASHRQIYEQYF. The CDR3 DNA reads as TGCAGTGCTAGCCACCGACAGATTTACGAGCAGTACTTC.

The rearrangement joins TRBV2 to TRBJ1-5; D is undetermined. V was pared by 6 bases and J by 4 bases, with 10 bases between. The CDR3 is made up of 13 amino acids. CDR1 is SNHLY, CDR2 FYNNEI, per germline. The CDR3 DNA is TGTGCCAGCAGCAGGCAGGTAAATCAGCCCCAGCATTTT. It is translated as CASSRQVNQPQHF.

The CDR3 coding sequence is TGTGCCAGTAGTACCACGGACAGGGGAACTCAGCCCCAGCATTTT. It is translated as CASSTTDRGTQPQHF. The genes are TRBV19 and TRBJ1-5; 9 positions agree with TRBD1. After removal of 4 bases from V and 6 bases from J, the junction contained 7 bases not matched to a gene. The CDR3 is 15 residues long. CDR1 and CDR2 from the germline V gene are LNHDA and SQIVND (reference sequence).

J is TRBJ1-4 and V is TRBV20-1, with D possibly matching TRBD1 (6 bases). Trimming took off 3 bases at V and 8 bases at J, with 13 bases between the two ends. In germline, CDR1 is DFQATT, CDR2 SNEGSKA (reference sequence). This CDR3 comprises 13 residues. As DNA, the CDR3 is TGCAGTGCTAGTAAGGGGGGCGACGAAAAACTGTTTTTT. It yields the protein CSASKGGDEKLFF.

The chain uses TRBV4-2 and TRBJ1-6; TRBD1 matches 9 bases. Germline V gene lookup returns CDR1 LGHNA and CDR2 YNFKEQ. The CDR3 contains 15 residues. The J segment lost 3 bases and the V segment lost 7 bases, leaving 4 bases of the junction unmatched. Here the CDR3 reads CASIQGQGYNSPLHF. The CDR3, as DNA: TGTGCCAGCATCCAGGGACAGGGCTATAATTCACCCCTCCACTTT.

This clonotype was recorded a few times. The genes are TRBV24-1 and TRBJ2-3, with 14 bases that match TRBD2. This CDR3 contains 13 residues. From germline, CDR1 is KGHDR and CDR2 SFDVKD. V was pared by 12 bases and J by 6 bases, with 4 bases of the junction left unmatched. This chain's CDR3 is CAARTSGRDTQYF. The DNA of the CDR3 is TGTGCCGCGAGGACTAGCGGGAGGGATACGCAGTATTTT.

This clonotype was observed many times. CDR3 residues: CASTRQAAYEQYF. Written as DNA, the CDR3 is TGTGCCAGCACCAGGCAGGCCGCCTACGAGCAGTACTTC. The chain uses TRBV2 and TRBJ2-7; D unclear. The CDR3 totals 13 residues. Germline V lookup: CDR1 SNHLY, CDR2 FYNNEI. V lost 7 bases and J lost 2, with 12 bases in between.

The chain carries TRBV27 and TRBJ2-7; possibly TRBD1 or TRBD2 for D (5 bases each). There are 16 residues in the CDR3. V was clipped by 6 bases and J by 1 base, with 19 bases between them. Germline assignment: CDR1 MNHEY and CDR2 SMNVEV (reference sequence). The CDR3 spells CASSLMGRGPSYEQYF. In DNA form, the CDR3 reads TGTGCCAGCAGCCTAATGGGTAGGGGACCATCCTACGAGCAGTACTTC.

There are a few counts of this clonotype. V and J are TRBV15 and TRBJ1-1; D not certain. This CDR3 has 13 residues. The germline gives CDR1 LNHNV, CDR2 YYDKDF (reference sequence). With 5 bases removed from V and 7 bases from J, the gap between germline ends came to 14 bases. The CDR3 coding sequence is TGTGCCACCAGCCGAAGTTTCACGGGTGAAGCTTTCTTT. Protein: CATSRSFTGEAFF.

This clonotype has a handful of counts. The genes are TRBV9 and TRBJ2-1, with 7 bases matching TRBD2. With V trimmed by 4 bases and J by 5 bases, 6 bases remained unmatched. The CDR3 covers 14 residues. Germline values: CDR1 SGDLS, CDR2 YYNGEE. CDR3 residues: CASSLTGTNNEQFF. The DNA of the CDR3 is TGTGCCAGCAGCTTAACCGGGACTAACAATGAGCAGTTCTTC.

The chain carries TRBV27 and TRBJ2-7, with D perhaps matching TRBD2 (6 bases). CDR3 length: 14 residues. V was clipped by 6 bases and J by 7 bases, with 19 bases between them. The germline CDR1 and CDR2 sequences are MNHEY and SMNVEV (reference sequence). The CDR3 sequence is CASRTRGTWGEQYF. CDR3 bases: TGTGCCAGCAGAACCCGCGGGACCTGGGGGGAGCAGTACTTC.

This clonotype was seen many times. The chain uses TRBV18 and TRBJ2-7; D is possibly TRBD1 or TRBD2 (5 bases each). The CDR3 is 12 amino acids. V lost 4 bases to trimming and J lost 3 bases, with 7 bases between them. Germline CDR1 reads KGHSH; CDR2 reads LQKENI. The CDR3 DNA reads TGTGCCAGCTCACGGGGGTACTACGAGCAGTACTTC. It yields the protein CASSRGYYEQYF.

This clonotype was seen repeatedly, ten times or more. The rearrangement uses TRBV5-1 and TRBJ1-5; TRBD1 matches at 9 bases. The V gene end was trimmed by 4 bases and the J gene end by 6 bases; junction bases not matched to a gene: 5. CDR3 length equals 14 residues. Germline CDR1 and CDR2: SGHRS and YFSETQ. The CDR3 DNA follows: TGCGCCAGCAGCCCCGGGACAGGGTTTCAGCCCCAGCATTTT. It codes for CASSPGTGFQPQHF.

This clonotype turned up a few times. The V call is TRBV6-1, the J call TRBJ1-6; D is ambiguous. Germline assignment: CDR1 MNHNS and CDR2 SASEGT. Trimming took off 7 bases at V and 7 bases at J, with 14 bases between the two ends. CDR3 length equals 14 residues. The CDR3 loop is CASTGLNGNSPLHF. Written as DNA, the CDR3 is TGTGCCAGCACCGGGCTTAACGGGAATTCACCCCTCCACTTT.